What follows are 23 T cell receptor beta chains derived from one specimen sequenced in a study of metastatic and nonmetastatic thyroid tumors. TCRdb re-called clones via MiXCR from the PCR reads. The sample consists of 20,000 to 25,000 clones, 20% of them appearing once. Treatment of any kind had been given to no patient before thyroid surgery. Sequencing used blood. These TCRs come from a female donor with papillary thyroid cancer or a benign thyroid nodule (not recorded which). Some clones in this sample may be carry-over from other donors' samples.

The table lists this clone with many counts. This chain connects TRBV18 to TRBJ2-5, with D possibly TRBD1 on 6 matching bases. CDR1 KGHSH and CDR2 LQKENI come from the germline V gene. Trimming cost V 1 base and J 12 bases, with 9 bases left between them. CDR3 length: 11 residues. CDR3 nucleotide sequence: TGTGCCAGCTCACCACAACAGGGAAAGTACTTC. This sequence encodes CASSPQQGKYF. The variable domain in full, with the rest retrieved from reference TRBV18 and TRBJ2-5, is NAGVMQNPRHLVRRRGQEARLRCSPMKGHSHVYWYRQLPEEGLKFMVYLQKENIIDESGMPKERFSAEFPKEGPSILRIQQVVRGDSAAYFCASSPQQGKYFGPGTRLLVL.

V gene TRBV5-1 combines with J gene TRBJ2-1; 7 nucleotides align to TRBD2. This CDR3 has 13 amino acids. V was clipped by 5 bases and J by 12 bases; unmatched bases: 11. Germline assignment: CDR1 SGHRS and CDR2 YFSETQ. CDR3: CASSSGGGHGQFF. CDR3 nucleotide sequence: TGCGCCAGCAGTTCCGGGGGAGGGCATGGGCAGTTCTTC.

The chain combines TRBV7-3 with TRBJ2-1; no definite D call. Looked up from germline, CDR1 is SGHTA and CDR2 is FQGTGA. The CDR3 has 14 residues. Deletions cut 5 bases from V and 8 bases from J, with 16 bases between. The CDR3 here is CASSPIGSIDEQFF. CDR3 coding DNA: TGTGCCAGCAGCCCCATCGGGTCTATCGATGAGCAGTTCTTC.

This clone was recorded many times. This chain uses TRBV7-2 with TRBJ2-3; D ambiguous. Looked up from germline, CDR1 is SGHTA and CDR2 is FQGNSA. The V end lost 5 bases, the J end lost 4 bases, and 10 bases lay between the germline ends. This CDR3 spans 13 amino acids. CDR3 in amino acids: CASSTQSPDTQYF. The CDR3 region has the DNA TGTGCCAGCAGCACACAGTCCCCAGATACGCAGTATTTT.

By proportion, this clone is medium-sized (0.01 to 0.1%). The genes are TRBV27 and TRBJ2-7; no definite D call. The CDR3 has 14 amino acids. CDR1 is MNHEY, CDR2 SMNVEV, per germline (reference sequence). Trimming pared 2 bases from V and 3 bases from J, leaving 11 bases between. CDR3 nucleotides: TGTGCCAGCAGTTTAGCGTGGGCTATCTACGAGCAGTACTTC. Protein: CASSLAWAIYEQYF.

This clone turned up a few times. One junction end does not reproduce the germline sequence, and a read error may be involved. The chain links TRBV15 to TRBJ1-2; D may be TRBD1 (5 bases). The CDR3 runs to 13 residues. Germline assignment: CDR1 LNHNV and CDR2 YYDKDF (reference sequence). CDR3 region: CASGPAANYVYTF. The CDR3, as DNA: TGTGCCTCGGGACCGGCAGCTAACTATGTCTACACCTTC.

This clone was observed many times. The V and J genes are TRBV29-1 and TRBJ2-5; tentatively, D is TRBD2 (6 bases). Trimming took off 6 bases at V and 3 bases at J, with 14 bases between the two ends. Per germline, CDR1 SQVTM and CDR2 ANQGSEA. This CDR3 contains 13 residues. The CDR3 DNA reads TGCAGCGTCGTCGGGAGAGGGAAAGAGACCCAGTACTTC. Its translation: CSVVGRGKETQYF.

The chain recombines TRBV30 with TRBJ2-7; tentatively, D is TRBD2 (6 bases). The germline V gene encodes CDR1 GTSNPN and CDR2 SVGIG (reference sequence). The CDR3 is 14 residues long. The V and J ends lost 5 bases and 0 bases respectively, with 14 bases between them. CDR3 DNA sequence: TGTGCCTGGGACTTCTCGCGGGGCTCCTACGAGCAGTACTTC. It specifies CAWDFSRGSYEQYF.

Notes on this clone: A clone one base away is much larger, so this may be a read error. Other nucleotide sequences in the sample specify the same CDR3. This chain links TRBV9 with TRBJ2-1; D may be TRBD2 (5 bases). V lost 3 bases, J lost 4 bases, and 17 bases lay in between. The CDR3 has 16 amino acids. Per germline, CDR1 SGDLS and CDR2 YYNGEE. The CDR3 protein is CASSAALSVGYNEQFF. The CDR3, as DNA: TGTGCCAGCAGCGCCGCCCTTAGCGTGGGTTACAATGAGCAGTTCTTC. The full variable domain, rest sourced from reference TRBV9 and TRBJ2-1, is DSGVTQTPKHLITATGQRVTLRCSPRSGDLSVYWYQQSLDQGLQFLIQYYNGEERAKGNILERFSAQQFPDLHSELNLSSLELGDSALYFCASSAALSVGYNEQFFGPGTRLTVL.

In its sample, this clone ranks as medium-sized. The rearrangement uses TRBV12-3 or TRBV12-4 and TRBJ1-2, with D perhaps TRBD1 (5 bases). V lost 1 base and J lost 3, with 9 bases in between. The CDR3 is made up of 14 amino acids. The DNA for the CDR3 is TGTGCCAGCAGTTTAGGGGACCCCGACTATGGCTACACCTTC. Translated: CASSLGDPDYGYTF.

This clone was found many times. This chain connects TRBV27 to TRBJ2-3; perhaps D is TRBD1 or TRBD2 (5 bases each). This CDR3 has 14 residues. Trimming left V 3 bases short and J 0 bases short, with 7 bases between. Germline values: CDR1 MNHEY, CDR2 SMNVEV (reference sequence). The CDR3 protein is CASSFGASTDTQYF. The CDR3 DNA is TGTGCCAGCAGTTTCGGGGCTAGCACAGATACGCAGTATTTT.

This clone was counted at least ten times. The rearrangement uses TRBV6-2 or TRBV6-3 and TRBJ1-5; D gene uncertain. This CDR3 contains 14 residues. Trimming shortened V by 4 bases and J by 5 bases, and 12 bases separated the two germline ends. From germline, CDR1 is MNHEY and CDR2 SVGEGT. The CDR3: CASSFRQPYQPQHF. CDR3 DNA sequence: TGTGCCAGCAGTTTCCGACAACCTTATCAGCCCCAGCATTTT.

Concerning this clone: A clone one base away is much larger, so this may be a read error. At the DNA level, this CDR3 is encoded by other sequences in the same sample as well. The chain recombines TRBV20-1 with TRBJ2-4; TRBD1 agrees at 7 bases. Germline values: CDR1 DFQATT, CDR2 SNEGSKA (reference sequence). The CDR3 is 15 residues long. CDR3 bases: TGCAGTGCTAGGGACAGGTTTACAGCCAAAAACATCCAGTACTTC. This sequence encodes CSARDRFTAKNIQYF.

This clone appeared many times. The rearrangement uses TRBV7-2 and TRBJ2-5, with 7 bases identical to TRBD1. From germline, CDR1 is SGHTA and CDR2 FQGNSA. The junction had 15 bases not matched to a gene; V was cut back by 5 bases and J by 9 bases. The CDR3 runs 15 residues. The CDR3 loop reads CASSRGAGTASSQYF. The DNA of the CDR3 is TGTGCCAGCAGCCGAGGGGCCGGGACAGCGAGTTCCCAGTACTTC.

This chain connects TRBV5-1 to TRBJ2-7, with D perhaps being TRBD1 or TRBD2 (6 bases each). Germline lookup yields CDR1 SGHRS and CDR2 YFSETQ. Between the trimmed V and J ends, which lost 1 base and 1 base, there was a span of 18 bases. This CDR3 spans 17 amino acids. CDR3 sequence (DNA): TGCGCCAGCAGCTTGCCCCACGAGGGGGGTTGGTCCTACGAGCAGTACTTC. Encoded protein: CASSLPHEGGWSYEQYF.

There are many counts of this clone. In the same sample, other DNA sequences code for this CDR3. The rearrangement joins TRBV20-1 to TRBJ1-2; D not resolved. V was cut by 6 bases and J by 5 bases, with 16 bases left in between. Germline CDR1 DFQATT, CDR2 SNEGSKA (reference sequence). The CDR3 sequence is 13 residues long. The CDR3 reads CSALSKTEYGYTF. CDR3 sequence (DNA): TGCAGTGCCCTCTCCAAAACAGAGTATGGCTACACCTTC.

The genes are TRBV6-1 and TRBJ1-2, with D perhaps matching TRBD1 (5 bases). Trimming shortened V by 5 bases and J by 6 bases, and 13 bases separated the two germline ends. The V gene's germline CDR1 is MNHNS and CDR2 SASEGT. CDR3 length equals 13 residues. The CDR3: CASSQRSGDGYTF. The CDR3 DNA reads TGTGCCAGCAGTCAACGCTCGGGGGATGGCTACACCTTC.

The table lists this clone with many counts. This sequence joins TRBV20-1 and TRBJ1-1; tentative D call: TRBD1 (6 bases). The CDR3 consists of 15 residues. Germline assignment: CDR1 DFQATT and CDR2 SNEGSKA (reference sequence). V was pared by 4 bases and J by 4 bases, with 19 bases between. The CDR3 sequence: CSAILPGDLSTEAFF. In nucleotides, the CDR3 is TGCAGTGCTATCTTGCCAGGGGATTTGAGCACTGAAGCTTTCTTT.

This clone was counted ten times or more. V gene TRBV28 combines with J gene TRBJ2-4; TRBD2 matches 8 bases. V gave up 2 bases and J gave up 8 bases; unmatched junction bases: 2. The CDR3 totals 13 residues. Germline CDR1 MDHEN, CDR2 SYDVKM. CDR3 coding DNA: TGTGCCAGCAGTTTAACTAGCGGTTACATTCAGTACTTC. Amino acids: CASSLTSGYIQYF. Variable domain in full (rest from reference TRBV28 and TRBJ2-4): DVKVTQSSRYLVKRTGEKVFLECVQDMDHENMFWYRQDPGLGLRLIYFSYDVKMKEKGDIPEGYSVSREKKERFSLILESASTNQTSMYLCASSLTSGYIQYFGAGTRLSVL.

This sequence joins TRBV15 and TRBJ2-7; possible D gene TRBD2, 6 bases. This CDR3 spans 14 amino acids. CDR1 LNHNV and CDR2 YYDKDF come from the germline V gene (reference sequence). Trimming removed 2 bases from V and 6 bases from J, with 14 bases in between. The CDR3 spells CATSRRGLQFEQYF. Written as DNA, the CDR3 is TGTGCCACCAGCAGACGGGGACTGCAATTCGAGCAGTACTTC.

There are a few counts of this clone. V gene TRBV28 combines with J gene TRBJ1-2; a possible D gene is TRBD1 (5 bases). CDR3 length: 14 residues. V was cut by 5 bases and J by 2 bases, with 12 bases left in between. Germline V gene data show CDR1 as MDHEN and CDR2 as SYDVKM. DNA of the CDR3: TGTGCCAGCAGTCCGACAGATTCAAACTATGGCTACACCTTC. Residues: CASSPTDSNYGYTF.

This clone was seen only a few times. CDR3 DNA: TGTGCCAGCAGTTTGCGCGGGAGCACAGATACGCAGTATTTT. It translates to CASSLRGSTDTQYF. This rearrangement joins TRBV27 to TRBJ2-3, with a weak D call TRBD2 (5 bases). Looked up from germline, CDR1 is MNHEY and CDR2 is SMNVEV (reference sequence). The CDR3 consists of 14 residues. The V gene lost 3 bases and the J gene lost 0 bases, with 7 bases spanning the gap.

At least ten counts were recorded for this clone. The rearrangement uses TRBV7-3 and TRBJ2-1; 13 bases are shared with TRBD2. J gave up 7 bases and V 1 base, and 13 bases lay outside the gene matches. The CDR3 has 19 residues. Germline V gene sequence: CDR1 SGHTA, CDR2 FQGTGA. CDR3 protein: CASSLRGLAGTTSANEQFF. CDR3 coding DNA: TGTGCCAGCAGCTTAAGGGGACTAGCGGGAACCACCTCGGCAAATGAGCAGTTCTTC.